This T cell receptor beta chain originates from a study of CD8 T cells in Susac syndrome. Study-wide results and limits: The study conceded that relatively few individuals underwent its TCR sequencing and HLA analysis.

Reverse transcription of about 0.45 to 1 ug RNA was carried out with random hexamers. The immunoSEQ assay covered 54 Vbeta and 13 Jbeta segments for CDR3. TCRdb reprocessed the immunoSEQ multiplex PCR reads with MiXCR, giving one entry per CDR3 protein. The sample consists of 150,000 to 200,000 distinct CDR3 sequences, nearly 97% of them appearing once. Germline V CDR1 and CDR2: GTSNPN, SVGIG (reference sequence). The CDR3 is made up of 15 amino acids. The V and J ends lost 2 bases and 4 bases respectively, with 16 bases between them. Comments on this clonotype: The antigen remains undetermined.

TEMRA cells were enriched by FACS, while CD8+ and CD4+ T cells were obtained through a negative isolation that was performed magnetically. The chain uses TRBV30 and TRBJ2-3; D could derive from TRBD1 or TRBD2 (6 bases each). The material sequenced was CD4+ T cells from PBMCs. This sequence originates from a human donor with multiple sclerosis. The CDR3 sequence: CAWSMRGAGADTQYF. CDR3 nucleotide sequence: TGTGCCTGGAGTATGAGGGGGGCAGGGGCAGATACGCAGTATTTT. The variable domain in full, completed from reference TRBV30 and TRBJ2-3, reads SQTIHQWPATLVQPVGSPLSLECTVEGTSNPNLYWYRQAAGRGLQLLFYSVGIGQISSEVPQNLSASRPQDRQFILSSKKLLLSDSGFYLCAWSMRGAGADTQYFGPGTRLTVL.